This T cell receptor (beta chain) stems from a study of cytomegalovirus exposure and HLA in healthy donors. CDR1 SGHRS and CDR2 YFSETQ come from the germline V gene. Trimming took 3 bases from V and 0 from J, leaving 9 bases between them. The CDR3 has 14 residues. 13 Jbeta primers and 60 Vbeta primers were used for the PCR. Clones were sequenced by immunoSEQ multiplex PCR, and TCRdb holds only the in-frame ones, with some missing. The sample has 40,000 to 50,000 clones. All donors participated as healthy donors of bone marrow. The material sequenced was PBMCs. This chain links TRBV5-1 with TRBJ2-5; D is perhaps TRBD2 (6 bases). This clonotype originated in a woman in her 30s in good health and CMV-seronegative. The DNA of the CDR3 is TGCGCCAGCAGCTCCCCGGGAGACCAAGAGACCCAGTACTTC. It specifies CASSSPGDQETQYF.